The 30 T cell receptor beta chains reported below all come from one sample, sequenced in a study of CD8+ T cells in alopecia areata. Treatment: oral pan-JAK inhibitor, 5-10 mg twice daily. TCR sequencing used cDNA made by reverse transcription of extracted RNA. The protocol was immunoSEQ multiplex PCR, while the TCRdb copy is restricted to in-frame clones and leaves out a portion. Among roughly 220,000 clones listed, 30% to 40% were seen once. The specimen comprised CD4+ T cells sorted from blood, sampled between weeks 30 and 35, from a patient treated with tofacitinib. The receptors were gathered from a human donor with alopecia areata.

This clone was recorded a few times. V and J are TRBV5-6 and TRBJ2-5; 11 nucleotides line up with TRBD2. V shed 7 bases, J shed 4 bases, and the junction held 9 bases outside the gene matches. The CDR3 contains 15 residues. Germline V CDR1 and CDR2: SGHDT, YYEEEE. The CDR3 region is CASRNRLAGGETQYF. For the CDR3, the DNA is TGTGCCAGCCGCAATAGGCTAGCGGGGGGAGAGACCCAGTACTTC.

This clone was observed once. The chain joins TRBV30 to TRBJ1-2, with D possibly being TRBD1 (5 bases). Trimming shortened V by 0 bases and J by 0 bases, and 8 bases separated the two germline ends. This CDR3 spans 14 amino acids. The V gene's germline CDR1 is GTSNPN and CDR2 SVGIG (reference sequence). The CDR3: CAWSVQASNYGYTF. The CDR3, as DNA: TGTGCCTGGAGTGTACAGGCCTCTAACTATGGCTACACCTTC.

The chain is built from TRBV9 and TRBJ2-7; possible D gene TRBD1, 6 bases. Trimming left V 7 bases short and J 3 bases short, with 14 bases between. Germline V CDR1 and CDR2: SGDLS, YYNGEE. CDR3 length equals 13 residues. The DNA of the CDR3 is TGTGCCAGCCGAGGGGACACAAGCTACGAGCAGTACTTC. Translating it yields CASRGDTSYEQYF. The full variable domain, completed using reference TRBV9 and TRBJ2-7, is DSGVTQTPKHLITATGQRVTLRCSPRSGDLSVYWYQQSLDQGLQFLIQYYNGEERAKGNILERFSAQQFPDLHSELNLSSLELGDSALYFCASRGDTSYEQYFGPGTRLTVT.

This clone has only a few counts. The rearrangement links TRBV28 to TRBJ2-2; D call uncertain. Germline V gene lookup returns CDR1 MDHEN and CDR2 SYDVKM. Trimming took off 11 bases at V and 1 base at J, with 11 bases between the two ends. The CDR3 is 13 amino acids. The chain's CDR3 is CAVLSQNTGELFF. The CDR3 coding sequence is TGTGCCGTACTATCTCAGAACACCGGGGAGCTGTTTTTT.

This chain joins TRBV25-1 and TRBJ2-5, with unresolved D. This CDR3 comprises 14 residues. V lost 3 bases to trimming and J lost 3 bases, with 11 bases between them. Germline CDR1 and CDR2: MGHDK and SYGVNS. The CDR3 DNA is TGTGCCAGCAGTGACACCGGATCCAAAGAGACCCAGTACTTC. Amino acids: CASSDTGSKETQYF.

This chain uses TRBV27 with TRBJ1-2; D is ambiguous. The CDR3 totals 13 residues. Germline CDR1 and CDR2: MNHEY and SMNVEV (reference sequence). Between the trimmed V and J ends, which lost 6 bases and 6 bases, there was a span of 14 bases. CDR3 sequence (DNA): TGTGCCAGCAGAATGAGGGTGCGGGATGGCTACACCTTC. It yields the protein CASRMRVRDGYTF.

This clone was seen only a few times. CDR3 protein: CASSLTGGYEQYF. Written as DNA, the CDR3 is TGTGCCAGCAGCTTGACAGGGGGCTACGAGCAGTACTTC. V and J are TRBV7-2 and TRBJ2-7, with 9 bases that match TRBD1. CDR1 is SGHTA, CDR2 FQGNSA, per germline. This CDR3 comprises 13 residues. The junction had 0 bases not matched to a gene; V was cut back by 3 bases and J by 3 bases.

V is TRBV27 and J is TRBJ2-7; 8 bases agree with TRBD2. Germline CDR1 MNHEY, CDR2 SMNVEV (reference sequence). The CDR3 has 14 residues. The V gene end was trimmed by 8 bases and the J gene end by 5 bases; junction bases not matched to a gene: 11. CDR3 amino acids: CASSRGGGIHEQYF. In DNA form, the CDR3 reads TGTGCCAGCTCCCGGGGGGGCGGAATCCACGAGCAGTACTTC.

This clone was seen only a few times. This chain links TRBV29-1 with TRBJ1-1; 7 bases align to TRBD1. The CDR3 has 14 residues. With 7 bases clipped from V and 0 bases from J, the junction kept 8 bases outside the gene matches. Looked up from germline, CDR1 is SQVTM and CDR2 is ANQGSEA. CDR3 sequence: CSAASGTVNTEAFF. DNA for the CDR3: TGCAGCGCCGCTTCCGGGACAGTGAACACTGAAGCTTTCTTT.

The V call is TRBV30, the J call TRBJ1-2; TRBD1 matches 10 bases. Losses at the gene ends were 3 bases for V and 0 bases for J; bases not matched to a gene: 10. This CDR3 has 17 amino acids. Germline CDR1 reads GTSNPN; CDR2 reads SVGIG (reference sequence). This CDR3 reads CAWRAQGTGATNYGYTF. The CDR3 DNA sequence: TGTGCCTGGAGGGCCCAAGGGACAGGGGCTACTAACTATGGCTACACCTTC.

This clone has just a few counts. The chain employs TRBV7-3 and TRBJ2-3; TRBD2 is a possible D gene (6 bases). This CDR3 has 13 residues. Germline loops: CDR1 SGHTA, CDR2 FQGTGA. The V end lost 2 bases, the J end lost 4 bases, and 7 bases lay between the germline ends. CDR3: CASSLGGSDTQYF. The CDR3, as DNA: TGTGCCAGCAGCTTAGGGGGGTCAGATACGCAGTATTTT.

The chain combines TRBV30 with TRBJ1-1; D unclear. CDR1 GTSNPN and CDR2 SVGIG come from the germline V gene (reference sequence). The CDR3 covers 15 residues. V lost 0 bases and J 0 bases, leaving 11 bases between the germline ends. The CDR3 loop is CAWSVPRSMNTEAFF. CDR3 coding DNA: TGTGCCTGGAGTGTACCCCGGAGTATGAACACTGAAGCTTTCTTT.

The CDR3 sequence is CASSRTRDSNQPQHF. The CDR3 bases are TGTGCCAGCTCACGAACCCGGGACAGCAATCAGCCCCAGCATTTT. This sequence joins TRBV18 and TRBJ1-5; tentative D call: TRBD1 (5 bases). Between the trimmed V and J ends, which lost 4 bases and 1 base, there was a span of 11 bases. Germline CDR1 is KGHSH and CDR2 is LQKENI. The CDR3 is made up of 15 amino acids.

This clone turned up a few times. The chain uses TRBV7-2 and TRBJ2-1; 10 nucleotides line up with TRBD2. The CDR3 spans 14 residues. V gave up 3 bases and J gave up 9 bases; unmatched junction bases: 5. Germline V gives CDR1 SGHTA, CDR2 FQGNSA. CDR3 amino acids: CASSFSGRTGEQFF. The CDR3 DNA reads TGTGCCAGCAGCTTTAGCGGGAGGACGGGTGAGCAGTTCTTC.

The V and J genes are TRBV5-4 and TRBJ2-1, with 11 bases that match TRBD2. Per germline, CDR1 SGHNT and CDR2 YYREEE (reference sequence). This CDR3 region has 15 residues. With V trimmed by 4 bases and J by 4 bases, 4 bases remained unmatched. The CDR3, as DNA: TGTGCCAGCAGCCCGGGACTAGCGGCTTACAATGAGCAGTTCTTC. Its translation: CASSPGLAAYNEQFF.

This rearrangement joins TRBV7-9 to TRBJ2-3, with D perhaps matching TRBD2 (6 bases). The germline gives CDR1 SEHNR, CDR2 FQNEAQ (reference sequence). V lost 5 bases and J lost 5, with 14 bases in between. This CDR3 is built from 14 residues. The CDR3 reads CASSVSGSLDTQYF. The CDR3 nucleotides read TGTGCCAGCAGCGTTAGCGGCTCCTTAGATACGCAGTATTTT.

J is TRBJ2-3 and V is TRBV2, with TRBD2 matching 14 bases. Germline V gene lookup returns CDR1 SNHLY and CDR2 FYNNEI. CDR3 size: 14 residues. V was pared by 4 bases and J by 6 bases, with 0 bases of the junction left unmatched. CDR3 DNA: TGTGCCAGCAGTGGGACTAGCGGGGGGGATACGCAGTATTTT. This codes for CASSGTSGGDTQYF.

This clone was counted a few times. The V and J genes are TRBV27 and TRBJ2-1, with 9 bases aligning to TRBD1. The CDR3 has 14 residues. With 3 bases clipped from V and 6 bases from J, the junction kept 3 bases outside the gene matches. Germline CDR1 MNHEY, CDR2 SMNVEV (reference sequence). The CDR3 region has the DNA TGTGCCAGCAGTTTGGGACAGGGTTTCAATGAGCAGTTCTTC. It translates to CASSLGQGFNEQFF.

The CDR3 DNA sequence: TGTGCCAGCAGGCGCACCGGGGGAGCCGGTGGCTACACCTTC. Translation: CASRRTGGAGGYTF. The chain carries TRBV6-5 and TRBJ1-2; D may be TRBD1 (5 bases). Per the germline V gene, CDR1 is MNHEY and CDR2 is SVGAGI. Trimming took 6 bases from V and 7 from J, leaving 18 bases between them. CDR3 length: 14 amino acids.

The rearrangement uses TRBV2 and TRBJ2-7; TRBD2 might be the D (5 bases). Germline V lookup: CDR1 SNHLY, CDR2 FYNNEI. The CDR3 has 16 amino acids. The V gene lost 1 base and the J gene lost 3 bases, with 16 bases spanning the gap. The CDR3 coding sequence is TGTGCCAGCAGTGAAGGGTGGCCAGCGGCGGACTACGAGCAGTACTTC. Its protein is CASSEGWPAADYEQYF.

This clone was counted only a few times. The CDR3 reads CASSRQGLNYGYTF. CDR3 in DNA: TGTGCCAGTAGTAGGCAGGGACTCAACTATGGCTACACCTTC. The chain carries TRBV19 and TRBJ1-2; the D gene is possibly TRBD1 (5 bases). Germline assignment: CDR1 LNHDA and CDR2 SQIVND (reference sequence). Trimming shortened V by 4 bases and J by 2 bases, and 11 bases separated the two germline ends. The CDR3 covers 14 residues.

The chain couples TRBV27 to TRBJ2-7; 8 nucleotides line up with TRBD1. The V and J ends lost 1 base and 0 bases, in that order; junction bases with no gene match: 8. The CDR3 is 17 amino acids. CDR1 is MNHEY and CDR2 is SMNVEV in the germline V gene (reference sequence). The CDR3 sequence is CASSLYFRTGSSYEQYF. In nucleotides, the CDR3 is TGTGCCAGCAGTTTATATTTCCGGACAGGGAGCTCCTACGAGCAGTACTTC.

The J gene is TRBJ2-3, the V gene TRBV2; either TRBD1 or TRBD2 may supply D (6 bases each). The CDR3 spans 15 residues. Trimming took 7 bases from V and 4 from J, leaving 18 bases between them. CDR1 is SNHLY, CDR2 FYNNEI, per germline. CDR3 loop: CASTEVEGDPDTQYF. For the CDR3, the DNA is TGTGCCAGCACCGAGGTGGAGGGGGACCCAGATACGCAGTATTTT.

This sequence joins TRBV4-1 and TRBJ2-1, with TRBD2 identical over 8 bases. With 3 bases clipped from V and 3 bases from J, the junction kept 7 bases outside the gene matches. This CDR3 is 16 amino acids long. Germline V CDR1 and CDR2: MGHRA, YSYEKL. The CDR3 bases are TGCGCCAGCAGCCAGACTCTCCGGGAGGGCTACAATGAGCAGTTCTTC. Translation: CASSQTLREGYNEQFF.

This chain connects TRBV10-3 to TRBJ1-1, with 10 bases lining up with TRBD1. Germline trimming cut 0 bases from V and 6 bases from J; bases unmatched to any gene: 13. The V gene's germline CDR1 is ENHRY and CDR2 SYGVKD. The CDR3 covers 18 residues. CDR3 bases: TGTGCCATCAGTGAGTCTATCCAGCCGGGACAGGGGTCGGCTGAAGCTTTCTTT. Its protein is CAISESIQPGQGSAEAFF.

V usage is TRBV6-1 and J usage is TRBJ1-5, with TRBD1 matching 7 bases. V lost 8 bases to trimming and J lost 1 base; unmatched junction nucleotides: 5. CDR1 and CDR2 (germline): MNHNS, SASEGT. This CDR3 contains 14 residues. The CDR3 DNA sequence: TGTGCCAGCGGGGGACAGTTAAGCAATCAGCCCCAGCATTTT. As protein: CASGGQLSNQPQHF.

This clone was observed a handful of times. The genes are TRBV7-9 and TRBJ2-7; 7 bases agree with TRBD1. V gave up 5 bases and J gave up 3 bases; unmatched junction bases: 4. The CDR3 extends over 13 amino acids. Germline values: CDR1 SEHNR, CDR2 FQNEAQ (reference sequence). The CDR3 DNA reads TGTGCCAGCAGCCTTGGACAGGTCTACGAGCAGTACTTC. Its protein is CASSLGQVYEQYF.

This clone was recorded a few times. The chain has TRBV7-9 and TRBJ1-2; no clear D gene. V was cut by 5 bases and J by 4 bases, with 11 bases left in between. Germline-derived CDR1 and CDR2 are SEHNR and FQNEAQ (reference sequence). The CDR3 length is 13 residues. The CDR3 sequence is CASSPGRIYGYTF. The CDR3 coding sequence is TGTGCCAGCAGCCCAGGACGGATCTATGGCTACACCTTC.

This clone appeared a few times. This CDR3 is CSVATGNGYGYTF. The CDR3 DNA reads TGCAGCGTTGCGACAGGGAATGGCTATGGCTACACCTTC. The rearrangement joins TRBV29-1 to TRBJ1-2, with 7 bases aligning to TRBD1. Looked up from germline, CDR1 is SQVTM and CDR2 is ANQGSEA. Trimming at V came to 4 bases and at J to 4 bases, leaving 6 bases not matched to a gene. The CDR3 has 13 residues.

The rearrangement uses TRBV30 and TRBJ1-3; D might be TRBD1 (5 bases). The CDR3 extends over 14 amino acids. The germline V gene encodes CDR1 GTSNPN and CDR2 SVGIG (reference sequence). The ends were cut back, 2 bases at V and 5 bases at J, with 13 bases in the middle. For the CDR3, the DNA is TGTGCCTGGAGTATGACAGCAAAAAGAAACACCATATATTTT. This codes for CAWSMTAKRNTIYF.